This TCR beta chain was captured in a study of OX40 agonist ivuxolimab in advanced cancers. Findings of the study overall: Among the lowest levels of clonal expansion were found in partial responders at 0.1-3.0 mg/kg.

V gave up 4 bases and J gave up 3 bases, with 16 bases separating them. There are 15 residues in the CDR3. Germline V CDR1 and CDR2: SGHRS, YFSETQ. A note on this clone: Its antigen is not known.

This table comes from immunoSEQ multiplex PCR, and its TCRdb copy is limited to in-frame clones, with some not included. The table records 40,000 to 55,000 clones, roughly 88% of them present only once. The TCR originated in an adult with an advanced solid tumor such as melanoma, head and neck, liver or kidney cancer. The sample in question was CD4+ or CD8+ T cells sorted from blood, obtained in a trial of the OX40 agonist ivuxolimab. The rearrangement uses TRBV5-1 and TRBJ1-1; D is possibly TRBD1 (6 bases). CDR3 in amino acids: CASSADRPGDTEAFF. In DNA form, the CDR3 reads TGCGCCAGCAGCGCCGACAGGCCGGGAGACACTGAAGCTTTCTTT.